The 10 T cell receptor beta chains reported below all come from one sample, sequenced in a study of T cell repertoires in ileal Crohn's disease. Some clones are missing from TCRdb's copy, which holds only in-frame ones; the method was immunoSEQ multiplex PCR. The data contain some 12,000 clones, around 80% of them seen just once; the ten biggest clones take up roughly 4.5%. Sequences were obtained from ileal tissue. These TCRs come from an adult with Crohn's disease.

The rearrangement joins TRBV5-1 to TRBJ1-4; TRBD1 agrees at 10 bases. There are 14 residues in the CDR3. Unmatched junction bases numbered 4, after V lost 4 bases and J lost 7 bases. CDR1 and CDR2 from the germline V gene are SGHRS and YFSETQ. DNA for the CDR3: TGCGCCAGCAGCCGGGGACAGGGGAGTGAAAAACTGTTTTTT. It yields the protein CASSRGQGSEKLFF.

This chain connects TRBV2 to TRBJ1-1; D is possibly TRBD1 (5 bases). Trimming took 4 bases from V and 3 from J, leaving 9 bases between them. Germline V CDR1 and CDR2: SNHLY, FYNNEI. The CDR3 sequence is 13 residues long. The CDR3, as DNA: TGTGCCAGCAGTGGACAGTTGGACACTGAAGCTTTCTTT. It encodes CASSGQLDTEAFF. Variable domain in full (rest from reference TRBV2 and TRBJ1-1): EPEVTQTPSHQVTQMGQEVILRCVPISNHLYFYWYRQILGQKVEFLVSFYNNEISEKSEIFDDQFSVERPDGSNFTLKIRSTKLEDSAMYFCASSGQLDTEAFFGQGTRLTVV.

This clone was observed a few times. The CDR3 loop is CASSLSSNTQYF. CDR3 in DNA: TGCGCCAGCAGCTTGAGTAGCAATACGCAGTATTTT. The V gene is TRBV5-1, the J gene TRBJ2-3; no reliable D call. V lost 1 base to trimming and J lost 7 bases, with 7 bases between them. The CDR3 covers 12 residues. Germline values: CDR1 SGHRS, CDR2 YFSETQ.

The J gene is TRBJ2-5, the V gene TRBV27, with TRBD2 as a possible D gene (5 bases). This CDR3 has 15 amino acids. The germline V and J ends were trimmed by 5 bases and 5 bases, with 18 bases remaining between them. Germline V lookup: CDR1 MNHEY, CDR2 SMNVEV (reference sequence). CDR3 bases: TGTGCCAGCAGTCCACGACTTCCTCGGAGGGAGACCCAGTACTTC. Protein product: CASSPRLPRRETQYF.

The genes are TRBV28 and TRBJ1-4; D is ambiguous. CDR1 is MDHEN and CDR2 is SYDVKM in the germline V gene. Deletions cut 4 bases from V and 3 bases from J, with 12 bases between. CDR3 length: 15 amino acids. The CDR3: CASSSGVLANEKLFF. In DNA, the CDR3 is TGTGCCAGCAGTTCCGGGGTTTTGGCTAATGAAAAACTGTTTTTT.

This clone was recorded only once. CDR3 amino acids: CASSDVRGRIWGFPNQPQHF. CDR3 nucleotides: TGTGCCAGCAGTGACGTCAGGGGTAGGATATGGGGCTTCCCCAATCAGCCCCAGCATTTT. The rearrangement links TRBV6-4 to TRBJ1-5; D perhaps matches TRBD1 (6 bases). The germline gives CDR1 MRHNA, CDR2 SNTAGT. The CDR3 contains 20 residues. The germline V and J ends were trimmed by 2 bases and 3 bases, with 26 bases remaining between them.

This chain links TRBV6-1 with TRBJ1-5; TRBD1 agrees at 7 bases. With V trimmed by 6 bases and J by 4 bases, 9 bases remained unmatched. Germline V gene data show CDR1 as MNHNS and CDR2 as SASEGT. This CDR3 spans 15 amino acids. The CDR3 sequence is CASRPHRGGNQPQHF. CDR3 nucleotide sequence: TGTGCCAGCAGGCCTCACAGGGGCGGGAATCAGCCCCAGCATTTT.

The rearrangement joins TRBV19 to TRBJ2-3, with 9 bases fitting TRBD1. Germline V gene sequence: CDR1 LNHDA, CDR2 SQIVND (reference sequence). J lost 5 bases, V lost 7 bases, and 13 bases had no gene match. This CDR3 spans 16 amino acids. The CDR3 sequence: CASTPDGTGFLDTQYF. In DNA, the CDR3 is TGTGCCAGTACCCCGGACGGGACAGGGTTTTTAGATACGCAGTATTTT.

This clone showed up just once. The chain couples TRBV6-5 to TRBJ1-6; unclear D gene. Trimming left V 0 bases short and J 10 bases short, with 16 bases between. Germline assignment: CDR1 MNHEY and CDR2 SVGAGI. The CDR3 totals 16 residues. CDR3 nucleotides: TGTGCCAGCAGTTACTCCACAGAGTCTTATGGATCACCCCTCCACTTT. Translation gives CASSYSTESYGSPLHF.

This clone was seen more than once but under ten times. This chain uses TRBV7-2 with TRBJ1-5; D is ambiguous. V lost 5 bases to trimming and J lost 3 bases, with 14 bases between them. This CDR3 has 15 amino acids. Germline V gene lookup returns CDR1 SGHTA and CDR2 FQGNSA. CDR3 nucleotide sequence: TGTGCCAGCAGCCCCCTAGGCCAAATCAATCAGCCCCAGCATTTT. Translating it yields CASSPLGQINQPQHF.